This T cell receptor beta chain derives from a study of blood T cell repertoires in COVID-19. Study-level background: There were acute and convalescent COVID-19 samples, and they came from the United States, Italy and Spain. In each case, the material was cDNA or gDNA derived from T cells, B-cell-depleted T cells, or PBMCs.

Authors' processing steps: Amplifying reference gene primers gave estimates of nucleated cell counts. Only in-frame clones appear in the TCRdb table, and some are missing; sequencing was by immunoSEQ multiplex PCR. From that table come the V and J calls and clone size; the DNA was used to work out D and trimming. The sample consists of over 20,000 clones, 80% to 95% of them appearing once. This clone was detected once. This TCR was sampled from a human donor in a cohort sampled during active COVID-19. Material: peripheral blood.

The DNA for the CDR3 is TGTGCCATCAGTGTAGGTACTAGCGCAGATACGCAGTATTTT. Amino acid sequence: CAISVGTSADTQYF. This rearrangement joins TRBV10-3 to TRBJ2-3; 7 bases line up with TRBD2. Germline V gene sequence: CDR1 ENHRY, CDR2 SYGVKD. This CDR3 spans 14 amino acids. The V gene end was trimmed by 4 bases and the J gene end by 4 bases; junction bases not matched to a gene: 5.